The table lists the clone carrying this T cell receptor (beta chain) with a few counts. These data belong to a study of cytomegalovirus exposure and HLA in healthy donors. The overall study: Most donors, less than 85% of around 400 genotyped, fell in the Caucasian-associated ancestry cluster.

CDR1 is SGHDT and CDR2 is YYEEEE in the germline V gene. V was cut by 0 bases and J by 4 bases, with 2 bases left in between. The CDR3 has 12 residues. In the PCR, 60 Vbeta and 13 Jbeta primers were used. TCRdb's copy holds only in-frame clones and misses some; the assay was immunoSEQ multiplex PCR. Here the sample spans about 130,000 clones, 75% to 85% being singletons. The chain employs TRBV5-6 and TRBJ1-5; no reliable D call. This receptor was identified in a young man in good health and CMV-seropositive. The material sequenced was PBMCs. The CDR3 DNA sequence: TGTGCCAGCAGCTTGGCGAATCAGCCCCAGCATTTT. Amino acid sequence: CASSLANQPQHF.